Shown below are 17 T cell receptor beta chains from a single sample sequenced in a study of blood T cells in healthy people across ages. Alongside a J-beta primer mix, a sample-barcoded 5' primer served in a second PCR lasting 7 to 11 cycles. TCRdb redid the calling of the 5' RACE reads with MiXCR, one entry per CDR3 protein. In the table there are about 1,500,000 distinct CDR3 sequences, about 28% of which are singletons. Sequenced input: blood. The receptors were sampled from a young woman in good health.

The chain recombines TRBV20-1 with TRBJ1-6; D possibly corresponds to TRBD1 (5 bases). V dropped 5 bases and J dropped 6 bases, with 20 bases sitting between them. Germline-derived CDR1 and CDR2 are DFQATT and SNEGSKA (reference sequence). This CDR3 comprises 16 residues. The CDR3 bases are TGCAGTGCTGGATGGGGACCGTCGTTTGGTAATTCACCCCTCCACTTT. It yields the protein CSAGWGPSFGNSPLHF.

The chain joins TRBV11-2 to TRBJ1-1; D unclear. The CDR3 runs to 13 residues. CDR1 SGHAT and CDR2 FQNNGV come from the germline V gene. V gave up 5 bases and J gave up 5 bases, with 12 bases separating them. The CDR3 protein is CASSLHPGTEAFF. CDR3 nucleotides: TGTGCCAGCAGCCTCCATCCTGGAACTGAAGCTTTCTTT.

The chain employs TRBV4-3 and TRBJ2-1; TRBD2 agrees at 8 bases. The V segment lost 4 bases and the J segment 13 bases; nucleotides outside the gene matches: 18. Germline CDR1 reads LGHNA; CDR2 reads YSLEER. This CDR3 spans 16 amino acids. CDR3 nucleotides: TGCGCCAGCAGCCCCCGACTCGGCGGGAGGTCCGAGACCCAGTTCTTC. Residues: CASSPRLGGRSETQFF.

This clonotype was recorded a few times. The chain joins TRBV7-9 to TRBJ1-2, with D maybe TRBD1 (5 bases). V was shortened by 6 bases and J by 8 bases, with 13 bases between the two germline ends. The CDR3 runs to 12 residues. Germline values: CDR1 SEHNR, CDR2 FQNEAQ (reference sequence). The CDR3 nucleotides read TGTGCCAGCAGGGACCAGGGAGACGGCTACACCTTC. Translation gives CASRDQGDGYTF. Filled out from reference TRBV7-9 and TRBJ1-2, the complete variable domain reads DTGVSQNPRHKITKRGQNVTFRCDPISEHNRLYWYRQTLGQGPEFLTYFQNEAQLEKSRLLSDRFSAERPKGSFSTLEIQRTEQGDSAMYLCASRDQGDGYTFGSGTRLTVV.

Worth noting for this clonotype: One end of the junction is discordant with germline, which a read error may explain. This rearrangement joins TRBV20-1 to TRBJ1-2; TRBD1 is a possible D gene (5 bases). Per germline, CDR1 DFQATT and CDR2 SNEGSKA (reference sequence). The CDR3 sequence is 13 residues long. The CDR3 sequence: CSARDSSNHGYTF. As DNA, the CDR3 is TGCAGTGCTCGGGACTCCTCTAACCATGGCTACACCTTC.

This clonotype was seen repeatedly, ten times or more. The genes are TRBV6-2 or TRBV6-3 and TRBJ2-7; 9 bases are a match to TRBD1. Looked up from germline, CDR1 is MNHEY and CDR2 is SVGEGT. The CDR3 has 17 residues. V trimming: 4 bases; J trimming: 2 bases; junction bases outside the gene matches: 12. CDR3 residues: CASSSTLRDRETYEQYF. The CDR3 coding sequence is TGTGCCAGCAGTTCCACTCTCCGGGACAGGGAAACCTACGAGCAGTACTTC.

The CDR3, as DNA: TGCAGCGGGGTACCGGGACAGGGCAATGAGCAGTTCTTC. Protein: CSGVPGQGNEQFF. The chain combines TRBV29-1 with TRBJ2-1; TRBD1 matches at 9 bases. The CDR3 is 13 residues long. Trimming at V came to 7 bases and at J to 6 bases, leaving 7 bases not matched to a gene. The germline V gene has CDR1 SQVTM and CDR2 ANQGSEA.

This clonotype was counted a few times. V and J are TRBV27 and TRBJ2-5, with a tentative D call TRBD2 (6 bases). The V end was cut by 8 bases, the J end by 4 bases, with 14 bases between. CDR1 MNHEY and CDR2 SMNVEV come from the germline V gene (reference sequence). This CDR3 contains 13 residues. The CDR3 loop reads CASGQEGVETQYF. The DNA for the CDR3 is TGTGCCAGCGGTCAGGAGGGAGTAGAGACCCAGTACTTC.

The J gene is TRBJ2-7, the V gene TRBV2; TRBD2 matches 8 bases. The DNA end is more similar to TRBJ2-5, so the J call may be wrong. Looked up from germline, CDR1 is SNHLY and CDR2 is FYNNEI. This CDR3 spans 15 amino acids. The CDR3 loop is CASSEAPSGRETQYF. DNA of the CDR3: TGTGCCAGCAGTGAAGCCCCCAGCGGGAGAGAGACCCAGTACTTC.

Remarks on this clonotype: An end of the junction differs from the germline gene, which may be a read error. The J gene is TRBJ2-6, the V gene TRBV7-9; D is perhaps TRBD1 or TRBD2 (5 bases each). The CDR3 length is 15 residues. Per germline, CDR1 SEHNR and CDR2 FQNEAQ (reference sequence). CDR3 sequence reads: CASTQRGAGANVRTF. CDR3 bases: TGTGCCAGCACCCAAAGGGGAGCTGGGGCCAACGTCCGGACTTTC.

The chain uses TRBV12-3 or TRBV12-4 and TRBJ2-1; 7 nucleotides line up with TRBD2. With 6 bases clipped from V and 0 bases from J, the junction kept 17 bases outside the gene matches. This CDR3 spans 19 amino acids. This CDR3 reads CASSTPGLSGASSYNEQFF. The CDR3 DNA reads as TGTGCCAGCAGCACCCCGGGACTATCGGGAGCGAGCTCCTACAATGAGCAGTTCTTC.

This clonotype was detected only a few times. The V and J genes are TRBV4-3 and TRBJ2-5; D is unresolved. CDR3 length equals 14 residues. Trimming shortened V by 0 bases and J by 7 bases, and 12 bases separated the two germline ends. Germline V lookup: CDR1 LGHNA, CDR2 YSLEER. The DNA of the CDR3 is TGCGCCAGCAGCCAAGATTTACGAGTTGGGACCCAGTACTTC. Translating gives CASSQDLRVGTQYF.

This clonotype was seen more than once but under ten times. A read error may produce the germline difference seen at one junction end. The rearrangement links TRBV5-5 to TRBJ2-5; D possibly uses TRBD1 or TRBD2 (5 bases each). The germline CDR1 and CDR2 sequences are SGHKS and YYEKEE (reference sequence). The CDR3 runs 13 residues. DNA for the CDR3: TGTGCCGGCAGCTTGGGGGTACAAGAGACCCAGTACTTC. As protein: CAGSLGVQETQYF.

The chain is built from TRBV21-1 and TRBJ2-1; TRBD2, the table's D call, lacks a check against the DNA. TRBV21-1 represents a pseudogene. The CDR3 runs 15 residues. The CDR3 protein is CASSKPIGRADEQFF. CDR3 sequence (DNA): TGTGCCAGCAGCAAACCAATAGGCAGGGCGGATGAGCAGTTCTTC.

This clonotype was seen at least ten times. The chain is built from TRBV7-9 and TRBJ2-1; D possibly corresponds to TRBD1 (7 bases). The ends were cut back, 6 bases at V and 7 bases at J, with 13 bases in the middle. The germline V gene has CDR1 SEHNR and CDR2 FQNEAQ (reference sequence). The CDR3 has 13 amino acids. CDR3 nucleotide sequence: TGTGCCAGCAGGGCAGGGGGGCCGAATGAGCAGTTCTTC. Amino acids: CASRAGGPNEQFF.

The CDR3 bases are TGTGCCAACAGCCGACAGAATCAGCCCCAGCATTTT. Residues: CANSRQNQPQHF. The chain is built from TRBV6-1 and TRBJ1-5, with D possibly being TRBD1 (5 bases). Germline loops: CDR1 MNHNS, CDR2 SASEGT. The CDR3 extends over 12 amino acids. V dropped 10 bases and J dropped 4 bases, with 11 bases sitting between them.

This chain uses TRBV12-3 or TRBV12-4 with TRBJ2-1, with TRBD2 matching 8 bases. CDR3 length: 16 amino acids. V lost 1 base, J lost 6 bases, and 8 bases stayed unmatched. CDR3 amino acids: CASSLVPGLVSNEQFF. The CDR3 nucleotides read TGTGCCAGCAGTTTAGTCCCGGGACTAGTATCCAATGAGCAGTTCTTC.